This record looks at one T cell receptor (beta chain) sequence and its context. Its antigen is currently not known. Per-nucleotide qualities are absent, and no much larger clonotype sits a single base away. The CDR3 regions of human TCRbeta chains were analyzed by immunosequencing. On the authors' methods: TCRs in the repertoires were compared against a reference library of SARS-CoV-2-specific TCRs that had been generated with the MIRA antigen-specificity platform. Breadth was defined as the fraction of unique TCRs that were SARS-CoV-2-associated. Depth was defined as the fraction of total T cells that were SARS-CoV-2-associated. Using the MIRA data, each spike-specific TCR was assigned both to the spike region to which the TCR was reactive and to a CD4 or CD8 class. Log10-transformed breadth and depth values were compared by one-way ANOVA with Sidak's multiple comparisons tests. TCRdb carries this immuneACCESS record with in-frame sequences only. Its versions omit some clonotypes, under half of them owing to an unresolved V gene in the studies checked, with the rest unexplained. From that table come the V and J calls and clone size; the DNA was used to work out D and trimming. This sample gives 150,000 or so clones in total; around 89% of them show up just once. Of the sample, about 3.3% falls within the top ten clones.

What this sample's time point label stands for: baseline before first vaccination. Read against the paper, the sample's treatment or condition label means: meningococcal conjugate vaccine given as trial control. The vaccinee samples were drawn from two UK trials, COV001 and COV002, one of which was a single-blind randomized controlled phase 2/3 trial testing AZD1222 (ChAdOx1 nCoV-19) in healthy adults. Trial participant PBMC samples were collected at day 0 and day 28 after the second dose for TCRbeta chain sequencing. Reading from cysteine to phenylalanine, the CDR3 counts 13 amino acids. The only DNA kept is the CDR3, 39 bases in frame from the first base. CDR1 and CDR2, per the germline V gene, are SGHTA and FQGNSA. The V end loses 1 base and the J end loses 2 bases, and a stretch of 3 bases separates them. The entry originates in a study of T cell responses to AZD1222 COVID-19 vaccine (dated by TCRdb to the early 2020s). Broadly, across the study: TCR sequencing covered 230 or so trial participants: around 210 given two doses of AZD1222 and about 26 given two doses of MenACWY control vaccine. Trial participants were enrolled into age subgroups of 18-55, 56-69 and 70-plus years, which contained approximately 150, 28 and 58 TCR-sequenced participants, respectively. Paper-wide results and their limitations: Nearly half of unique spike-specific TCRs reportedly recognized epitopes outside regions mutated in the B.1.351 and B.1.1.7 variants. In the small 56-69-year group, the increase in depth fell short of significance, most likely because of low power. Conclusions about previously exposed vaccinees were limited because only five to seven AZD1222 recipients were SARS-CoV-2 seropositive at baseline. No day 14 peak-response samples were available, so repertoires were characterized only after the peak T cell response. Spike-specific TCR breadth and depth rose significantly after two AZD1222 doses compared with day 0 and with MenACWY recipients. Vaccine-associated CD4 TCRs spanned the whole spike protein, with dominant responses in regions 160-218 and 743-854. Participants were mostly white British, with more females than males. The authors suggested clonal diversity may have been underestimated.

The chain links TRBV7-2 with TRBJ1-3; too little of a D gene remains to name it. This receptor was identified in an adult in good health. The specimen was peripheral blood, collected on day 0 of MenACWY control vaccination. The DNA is TGTGCCAGCAGCTTAGGTACTGGAAACACCATATATTTT. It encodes CASSLGTGNTIYF.